This T cell receptor beta chain was sequenced for a study of blood T cell repertoires in COVID-19. Participants were aged about 18 to 100 years from some 24 US areas. Membership in each cohort depended on participant-reported clinical history. A COVID-19 case was met by exposed participants within 2 weeks before study entry. The ends were cut back, 4 bases at V and 6 bases at J, with 15 bases in the middle. Germline V gives CDR1 SQVTM, CDR2 ANQGSEA. The CDR3 runs to 13 residues. Per the original methods: Amplification from reference gene primers served as the basis for estimated nucleated cell counts. TCRdb's table, derived via immunoSEQ multiplex PCR, lists solely in-frame clones and lacks some. D and trimming were read from the DNA, whereas the V and J calls and clone size are those reported in that table. The sample holds roughly 400,000 clones, more than 70% seen once.

The genes are TRBV29-1 and TRBJ2-5; perhaps TRBD1 as D (7 bases). The sequence derives from a woman aged 18-29 years who had been exposed to COVID-19. The sequencing input was PBMCs or T cells enriched from blood (not recorded which). CDR3 sequence reads: CSVVEEGAKTQYF. DNA of the CDR3: TGCAGCGTTGTTGAGGAGGGGGCGAAGACCCAGTACTTC.